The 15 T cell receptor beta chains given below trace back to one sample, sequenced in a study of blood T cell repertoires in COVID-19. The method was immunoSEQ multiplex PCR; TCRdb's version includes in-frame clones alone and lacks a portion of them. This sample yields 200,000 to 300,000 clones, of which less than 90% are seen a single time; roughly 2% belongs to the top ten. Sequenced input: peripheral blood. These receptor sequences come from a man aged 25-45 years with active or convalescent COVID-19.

The CDR3 sequence: CASTVVGDYNEQFF. Here the CDR3 DNA reads TGCGCCAGCACAGTAGTGGGAGACTACAATGAGCAGTTCTTC. The V call is TRBV5-1, the J call TRBJ2-1; D possibly corresponds to TRBD2 (5 bases). The germline CDR1 and CDR2 sequences are SGHRS and YFSETQ. V gave up 6 bases and J gave up 3 bases, with 13 bases separating them. CDR3 length equals 14 residues.

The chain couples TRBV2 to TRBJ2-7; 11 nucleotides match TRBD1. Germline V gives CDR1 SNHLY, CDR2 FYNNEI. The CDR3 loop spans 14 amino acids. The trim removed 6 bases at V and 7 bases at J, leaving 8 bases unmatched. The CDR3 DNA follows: TGTGCCAGCAGGAAGGACAGGGGGCTTGATGAGCAGTACTTC. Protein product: CASRKDRGLDEQYF.

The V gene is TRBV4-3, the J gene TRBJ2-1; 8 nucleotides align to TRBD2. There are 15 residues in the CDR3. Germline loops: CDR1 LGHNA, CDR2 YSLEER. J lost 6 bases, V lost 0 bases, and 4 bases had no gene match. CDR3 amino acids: CASSQDRAGGNEQFF. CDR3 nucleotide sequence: TGCGCCAGCAGCCAAGACAGGGCGGGAGGCAATGAGCAGTTCTTC.

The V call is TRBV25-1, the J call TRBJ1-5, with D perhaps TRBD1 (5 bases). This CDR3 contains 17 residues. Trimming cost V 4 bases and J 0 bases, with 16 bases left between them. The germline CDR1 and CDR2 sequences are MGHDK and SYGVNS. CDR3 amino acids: CASSGGVRKYSNQPQHF. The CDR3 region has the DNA TGTGCCAGCAGTGGGGGCGTTCGGAAATATAGCAATCAGCCCCAGCATTTT.

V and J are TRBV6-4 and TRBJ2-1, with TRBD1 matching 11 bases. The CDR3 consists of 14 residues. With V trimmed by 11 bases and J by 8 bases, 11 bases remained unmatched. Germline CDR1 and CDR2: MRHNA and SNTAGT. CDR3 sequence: CAQHPGQGVHEQFF. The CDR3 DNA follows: TGTGCCCAGCACCCGGGACAGGGGGTACATGAGCAGTTCTTC.

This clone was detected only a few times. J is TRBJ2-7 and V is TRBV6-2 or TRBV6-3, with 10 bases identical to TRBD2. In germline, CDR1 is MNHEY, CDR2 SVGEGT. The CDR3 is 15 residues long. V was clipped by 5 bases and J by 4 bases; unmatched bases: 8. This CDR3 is CASSTGSSGGYEQYF. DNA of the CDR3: TGTGCCAGCAGTACAGGGTCTAGCGGGGGATACGAGCAGTACTTC.

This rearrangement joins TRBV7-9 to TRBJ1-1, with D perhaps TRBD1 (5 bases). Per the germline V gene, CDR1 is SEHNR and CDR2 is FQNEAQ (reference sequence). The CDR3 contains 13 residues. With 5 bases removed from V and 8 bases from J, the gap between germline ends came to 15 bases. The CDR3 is CASSRDRNLEAFF. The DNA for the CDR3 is TGTGCCAGCAGCAGAGACAGAAACCTAGAAGCTTTCTTT. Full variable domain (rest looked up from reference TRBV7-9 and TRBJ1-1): DTGVSQNPRHKITKRGQNVTFRCDPISEHNRLYWYRQTLGQGPEFLTYFQNEAQLEKSRLLSDRFSAERPKGSFSTLEIQRTEQGDSAMYLCASSRDRNLEAFFGQGTRLTVV.

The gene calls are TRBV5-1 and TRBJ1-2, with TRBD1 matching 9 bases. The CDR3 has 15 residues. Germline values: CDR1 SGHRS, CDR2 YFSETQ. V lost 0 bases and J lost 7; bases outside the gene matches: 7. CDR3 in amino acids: CASSLDPGTGPGYTF. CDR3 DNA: TGCGCCAGCAGCTTGGATCCCGGGACAGGGCCTGGCTACACCTTC.

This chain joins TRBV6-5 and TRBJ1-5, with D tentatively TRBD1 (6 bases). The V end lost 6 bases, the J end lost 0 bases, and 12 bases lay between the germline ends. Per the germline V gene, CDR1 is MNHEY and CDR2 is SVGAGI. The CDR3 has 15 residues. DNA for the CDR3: TGTGCCAGCAGCTATACAGGGAGTAGCAATCAGCCCCAGCATTTT. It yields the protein CASSYTGSSNQPQHF.

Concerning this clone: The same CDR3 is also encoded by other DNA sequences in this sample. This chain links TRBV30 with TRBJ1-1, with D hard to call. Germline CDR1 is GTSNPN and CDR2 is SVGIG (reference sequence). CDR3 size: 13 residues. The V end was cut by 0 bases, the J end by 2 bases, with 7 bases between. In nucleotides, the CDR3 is TGTGCCTGGAGTGTTTCCGTTAACACTGAAGCTTTCTTT. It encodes CAWSVSVNTEAFF.

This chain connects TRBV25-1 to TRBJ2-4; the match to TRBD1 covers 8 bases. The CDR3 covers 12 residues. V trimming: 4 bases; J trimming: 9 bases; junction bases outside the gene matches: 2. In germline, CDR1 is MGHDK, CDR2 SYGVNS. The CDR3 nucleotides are TGTGCCAGCAGTGGGACAGGGTTCATTCAGTACTTC. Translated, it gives CASSGTGFIQYF.

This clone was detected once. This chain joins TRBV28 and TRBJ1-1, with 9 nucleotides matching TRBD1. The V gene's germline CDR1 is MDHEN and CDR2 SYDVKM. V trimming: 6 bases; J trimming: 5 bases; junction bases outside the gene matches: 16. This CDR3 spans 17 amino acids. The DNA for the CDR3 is TGTGCCAGCAGCCGCCGACGTAAGACAGGGGGAAATACTGAAGCTTTCTTT. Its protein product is CASSRRRKTGGNTEAFF.

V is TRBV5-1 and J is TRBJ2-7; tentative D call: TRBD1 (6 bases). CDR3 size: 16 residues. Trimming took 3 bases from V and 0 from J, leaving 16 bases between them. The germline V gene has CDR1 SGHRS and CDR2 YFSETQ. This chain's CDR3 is CASSSTGRLSSYEQYF. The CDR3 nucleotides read TGCGCCAGCAGCTCAACAGGGCGACTAAGCTCCTACGAGCAGTACTTC. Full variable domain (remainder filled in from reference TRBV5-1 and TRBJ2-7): KAGVTQTPRYLIKTRGQQVTLSCSPISGHRSVSWYQQTPGQGLQFLFEYFSETQRNKGNFPGRFSGRQFSNSRSEMNVSTLELGDSALYLCASSSTGRLSSYEQYFGPGTRLTVT.

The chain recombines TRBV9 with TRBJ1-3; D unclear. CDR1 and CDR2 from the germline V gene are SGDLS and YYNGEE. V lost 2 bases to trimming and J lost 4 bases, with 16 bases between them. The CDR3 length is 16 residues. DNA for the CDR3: TGTGCCAGCAGCGTCGGTAGGACTAGCGGGGGAAACACCATATATTTT. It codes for CASSVGRTSGGNTIYF.

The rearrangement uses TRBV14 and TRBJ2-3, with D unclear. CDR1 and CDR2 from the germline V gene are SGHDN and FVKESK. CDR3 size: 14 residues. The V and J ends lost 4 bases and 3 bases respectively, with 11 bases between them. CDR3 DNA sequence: TGTGCCAGCAGCCCCCGAGGTTGGACAGATACGCAGTATTTT. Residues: CASSPRGWTDTQYF. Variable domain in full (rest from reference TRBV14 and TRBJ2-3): EAGVTQFPSHSVIEKGQTVTLRCDPISGHDNLYWYRRVMGKEIKFLLHFVKESKQDESGMPNNRFLAERTGGTYSTLKVQPAELEDSGVYFCASSPRGWTDTQYFGPGTRLTVL.